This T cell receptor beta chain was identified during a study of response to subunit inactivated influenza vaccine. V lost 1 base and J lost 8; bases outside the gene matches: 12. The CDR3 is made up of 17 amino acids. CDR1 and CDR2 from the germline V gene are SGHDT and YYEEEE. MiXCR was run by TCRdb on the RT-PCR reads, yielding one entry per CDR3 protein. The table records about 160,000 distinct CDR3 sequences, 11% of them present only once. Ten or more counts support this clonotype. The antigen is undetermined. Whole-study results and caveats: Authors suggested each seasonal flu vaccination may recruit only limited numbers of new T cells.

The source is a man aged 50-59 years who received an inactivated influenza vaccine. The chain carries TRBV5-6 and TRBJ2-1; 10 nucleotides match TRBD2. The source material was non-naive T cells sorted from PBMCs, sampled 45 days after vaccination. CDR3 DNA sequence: TGTGCCAGCAGCTTGACCGAGCGGACTAGCGGTAGGGATGAGCAGTTCTTC. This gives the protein CASSLTERTSGRDEQFF.